The T cell receptor beta chain described here comes from a study of T cell clonality in common variable immunodeficiency (dated by TCRdb to between 2015 and 2017). Overall study results and their limits: TCRbeta clonality was higher in CVID subjects than in healthy controls (t-test p = 0.018), and the increase was most characteristic of about a third of subjects. Fewer TCRbeta clones were shared among CVID subjects than among healthy controls (p < 0.0001). Despite equal DNA input, controls averaged around 82,000 unique sequences per sample versus some 30,000 in CVID samples. Fewer deletions and N-nucleotide insertions were reportedly observed in CVID TCRbeta sequences, and highly modified clones with 13 or more V deletions were reportedly absent from CVID TCRbeta sequences. According to the authors, figuring out what caused the increased clonality in CVID would require sequencing the repertoires of T cell subpopulations. Correlations of repertoire features with clinical complications were constrained by heterogeneity among patients within the CVID cohort.

Only a few counts were recorded for this clone. No cognate antigen has been identified for it. The CDR3 end is not reached by the read, which stops 3 residues before it; the germline J gene fills it in. Most CVID patients and most healthy controls were of Caucasian heritage. Heparinized peripheral whole blood samples of 5 to 8 ml were collected from each donor. Genomic DNA from adults with common variable immune deficiency (CVID) and from healthy adult controls was used to sequence TCRbeta CDR3 repertoires. The control group comprised about 22 healthy adult volunteers, roughly twelve female and 10 male, aged about 23 to 75 years with a mean age of roughly 35. Diluted blood was density-centrifuged over Hypaque 1077 or Ficoll-Paque to isolate peripheral blood mononuclear cells. Genomic DNA was extracted from unsorted mononuclear cells by Qiagen column purification or by a centrifugation-based method.

Clipping removes 4 bases from V and 1 base from J, with 3 as the unmatched junction base count. Spanning cysteine to phenylalanine, the CDR3 consists of 16 amino acids. Of the CDR3's DNA, 39 bases were read; they are in frame from base 1. For CDR1 and CDR2, the germline V gene (reference sequence) lists LNHDA and SQIVND. For sequencing, equivalent amounts of genomic DNA were input from CVID and control samples. For every sample, a 60 bp segment covering the rearranged TCRbeta CDR3 region was amplified and then sequenced. The immunoSEQ assay, a bias-corrected multiplex PCR combined with high-throughput sequencing, was used for TCRbeta amplification. The original methods were these. Every unique nucleotide sequence counted as a clone and was annotated with V, D and J genes, copy number and frequency. Sequences were labeled productive if in frame, and non-productive if out of frame or containing stop codons. As previously described, Shannon's entropy was used to calculate clonality. The predicted amino acid sequences of productive clones were used to derive mean CDR3 Kyte-Doolittle hydropathy. Scaled V gene usage was hierarchically clustered using Manhattan distance and complete linkage with the R hclust function. Clone sharing by CDR3 amino acid sequence was assessed by resampling 12 repertoires per group over 100 rounds. The repertoires were screened for 55 to 75 published EBV-specific TCRbeta sequences and 200 to 250 published CMV-specific TCRbeta sequences. Two CVID samples yielding fewer than 10,000 sequences were excluded from analysis, leaving 42 CVID repertoires. The source is immuneACCESS, and TCRdb retained only in-frame sequences with V and J called. Part of the clones is not carried over; for the studies checked, unresolved V genes explain less than half of this, and the remainder is unexplained. V and J calls and clone size follow that table, whereas D and trimming were derived from the DNA. With under 30,000 clones recorded, this sample contains no clone counted only once. Jointly, the top ten make up about 13% of the sample.

Sequencing was performed on peripheral blood mononuclear cells. Recombination connected TRBV19 to TRBJ1-6; TRBD1 agrees with 8 junctional bases. The sequence was obtained from a person between 18 and 75 years old in good health. CDR3 DNA, as far as it was read: TGTGCCAGTAGTAGTAGACAGGGGTCCTATAATTCACCC. Translated, it reads CASSSRQGSYNSP. The whole CDR3 protein is CASSSRQGSYNSPLHF.